Following are 2 T cell receptor beta chains from one sample sequenced in a study of shared T cell receptors in the human thymus. The assay was immunoSEQ multiplex PCR, and TCRdb's table has in-frame clones only and misses some. The data contain 500,000 to 750,000 clones, more than 75% of them singletons. The data were also submitted as part of a second study, on human thymus T cells.

The sample taken for sequencing was thymocytes. The receptors come from a boy less than two years old with a congenital heart defect.

V and J are TRBV28 and TRBJ2-3; TRBD2 might be the D (5 bases). V lost 6 bases and J lost 1, with 5 bases in between. CDR3 length: 12 residues. From germline, CDR1 is MDHEN and CDR2 SYDVKM. In nucleotides, the CDR3 is TGTGCCAGCAGGGGAGGCACAGATACGCAGTATTTT. This sequence encodes CASRGGTDTQYF.

Written as DNA, the CDR3 is TGTGCCAGCAGCTTAAGGGGGAGGGCCAAATACGAGCAGTACTTC. It is translated as CASSLRGRAKYEQYF. This chain uses TRBV11-2 with TRBJ2-7; TRBD2 is a possible D gene (7 bases). Trimming pared 2 bases from V and 4 bases from J, leaving 15 bases between. Germline lookup yields CDR1 SGHAT and CDR2 FQNNGV. The CDR3 length is 15 residues.